This TCR beta chain was sequenced for a study of patients with pleural tuberculosis. Germline V gene sequence: CDR1 SNHLY, CDR2 FYNNEI. V lost 11 bases to trimming and J lost 6 bases; unmatched junction nucleotides: 3. The CDR3 sequence is 12 residues long. TCRdb used MiXCR to reprocess the reads, holding one entry per CDR3 protein. The sample has under 55,000 distinct CDR3 sequences, 5.5% to 8% seen once. The sample holds a few counts of this clonotype. The chain employs TRBV2 and TRBJ2-1, with 11 bases matching TRBD1. This receptor was obtained from a human donor with pleural tuberculosis. The CDR3 loop is CAGGQGANEQFF. The DNA for the CDR3 is TGTGCCGGAGGACAGGGGGCCAATGAGCAGTTCTTC.